This T cell receptor beta chain is drawn from a study of T-cell reconstitution after alpha-beta-depleted transplantation in children. TCRbeta library construction was performed incorporating unique molecular identifiers. TCRdb redid the calling of the PCR reads with MiXCR, one entry per CDR3 protein. The sample shows some 520,000 distinct CDR3 sequences, approximately 29% of them seen only once. CDR1 and CDR2 from the germline V gene are MNHEY and SMNVEV (reference sequence). The CDR3 has 19 amino acids. The J segment lost 4 bases and the V segment lost 5 bases, leaving 19 bases of the junction unmatched.

The source of this sequence is a human donor who donated a stem cell graft to a child with aplastic anemia. The sequences come from PBMCs from the stem cell graft donor, collected from the stem cell graft. V gene TRBV27 combines with J gene TRBJ2-1; TRBD2 matches 8 bases. The CDR3 DNA follows: TGTGCCAGCAGTCCTAAGGTCCGGTTGGTAGCGGGGAATTACAATGAGCAGTTCTTC. This gives the protein CASSPKVRLVAGNYNEQFF.